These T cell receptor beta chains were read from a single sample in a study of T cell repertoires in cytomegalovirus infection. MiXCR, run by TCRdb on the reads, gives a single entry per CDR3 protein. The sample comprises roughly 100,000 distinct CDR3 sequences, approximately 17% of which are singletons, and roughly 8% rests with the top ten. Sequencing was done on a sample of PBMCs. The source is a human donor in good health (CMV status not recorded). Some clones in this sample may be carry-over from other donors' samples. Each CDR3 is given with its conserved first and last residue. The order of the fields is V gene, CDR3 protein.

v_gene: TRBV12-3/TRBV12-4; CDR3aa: CASSPQTGGMDTEAFF
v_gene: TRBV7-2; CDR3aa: CASSLSQANYGYTF
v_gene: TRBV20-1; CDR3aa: CSASMAGGYEQYF
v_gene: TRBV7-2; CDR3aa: CASSLEPGSYEQYF
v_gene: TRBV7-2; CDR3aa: CASGRTENTEAFF
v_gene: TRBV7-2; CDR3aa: CASGWATDTQYF
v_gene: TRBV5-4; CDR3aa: CASSAGQGGEKLFF
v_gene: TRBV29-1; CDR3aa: CSAITPGQGPPGDGYTF
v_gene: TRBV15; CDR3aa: CATSRDIGGYTEAFF
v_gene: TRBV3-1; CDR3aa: CASSRSLNEQFF
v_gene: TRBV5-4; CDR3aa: CATSPGPQNTGELFF
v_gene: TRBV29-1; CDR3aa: CSVGTGGRKGSGYTF
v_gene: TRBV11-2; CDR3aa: CASSRPGGGTGELFF
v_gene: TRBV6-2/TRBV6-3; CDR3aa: CASRVGGGGFTEAFF
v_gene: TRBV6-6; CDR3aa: CASKTGNQPQHF
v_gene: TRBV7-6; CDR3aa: CATRGLRGDEQYF
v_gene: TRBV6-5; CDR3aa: CASSTGQGLYEQYF
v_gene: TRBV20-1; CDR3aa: CSTPRTGSYEQYF
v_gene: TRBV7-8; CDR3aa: CASSLSGRSSYNEQFF
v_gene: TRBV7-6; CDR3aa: CASILRSSYEQYF
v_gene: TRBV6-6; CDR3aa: CASSYTGSYNTEHFF
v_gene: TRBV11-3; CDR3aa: CASSLPGRLFPVSRRQPQHF
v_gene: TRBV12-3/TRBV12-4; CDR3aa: CASSWDRTNTDTQYF
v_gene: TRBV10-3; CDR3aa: CAISEPNYGYTF